The 14 T cell receptor beta chains below all came from one sample that was sequenced in a study of blood T cells in healthy people across ages. Alongside a J-beta primer mix, a sample-barcoded 5' primer served in a second PCR lasting 7 to 11 cycles. One entry per CDR3 protein, called by TCRdb with MiXCR from the 5' RACE reads. The sample yields about 720,000 distinct CDR3 sequences, about a fifth seen once. Sequenced: blood. These receptors were obtained from a man between 70 and 80 years old in good health.

This clonotype was counted at least ten times. This chain connects TRBV29-1 to TRBJ2-2; D is unresolved. From germline, CDR1 is SQVTM and CDR2 ANQGSEA. V lost 4 bases and J 0 bases, leaving 12 bases between the germline ends. There are 15 residues in the CDR3. The CDR3 loop reads CSVVSQMTNTGELFF. The CDR3 DNA follows: TGCAGCGTTGTTTCACAGATGACGAACACCGGGGAGCTGTTTTTT.

The V and J genes are TRBV5-6 and TRBJ2-3; TRBD2 might be the D (6 bases). This CDR3 is 17 amino acids long. The germline gives CDR1 SGHDT, CDR2 YYEEEE. Trimming took off 2 bases at V and 1 base at J, with 17 bases between the two ends. CDR3 loop: CASSFFLRRAGTDTQYF. The CDR3 DNA reads TGTGCCAGCAGCTTCTTTTTGAGGAGGGCCGGCACAGATACGCAGTATTTT.

This clonotype has only a few counts. The chain couples TRBV5-1 to TRBJ2-5; 8 nucleotides agree with TRBD1. Germline values: CDR1 SGHRS, CDR2 YFSETQ. After removal of 4 bases from V and 5 bases from J, the junction contained 10 bases not matched to a gene. The CDR3 runs to 15 residues. The CDR3 sequence is CASSEPTGAMETQYF. The CDR3 nucleotides read TGCGCCAGCAGCGAACCGACAGGGGCGATGGAGACCCAGTACTTC.

This chain connects TRBV12-3 or TRBV12-4 to TRBJ2-1, with TRBD2 identical over 9 bases. The CDR3 is 15 amino acids. Trimming removed 7 bases from V and 3 bases from J; junction bases left unmatched: 7. The CDR3 bases are TGTGCCAGCAACTCCGGGACTAGCTACTACAATGAGCAGTTCTTC. It encodes CASNSGTSYYNEQFF.

The V and J genes are TRBV6-6 and TRBJ1-3; tentative D call: TRBD1 (6 bases). The CDR3 has 16 residues. V was pared by 5 bases and J by 2 bases, with 16 bases between. The germline V gene has CDR1 MNHNY and CDR2 SVGAGI (reference sequence). The CDR3 is CASSTLAGGPGNTIYF. CDR3 DNA sequence: TGTGCCAGCAGTACCCTCGCGGGGGGCCCTGGAAACACCATATATTTT.

The gene calls are TRBV20-1 and TRBJ1-4, with D hard to call. Germline V gives CDR1 DFQATT, CDR2 SNEGSKA (reference sequence). V was trimmed by 0 bases and J by 6 bases, leaving 11 bases between them. The CDR3 totals 14 residues. The CDR3 coding sequence is TGCAGTGCTAGAGATTGGGCCGCCGATGAAAAACTGTTTTTT. This gives the protein CSARDWAADEKLFF.

The chain employs TRBV4-3 and TRBJ1-5, with D possibly being TRBD1 (5 bases). Trimming removed 0 bases from V and 6 bases from J, with 12 bases in between. The CDR3 is made up of 15 amino acids. CDR1 is LGHNA and CDR2 is YSLEER in the germline V gene. The CDR3 nucleotides are TGCGCCAGCAGCCAAGATTTCAGGGTGGCTCAGCCCCAGCATTTT. The encoded protein is CASSQDFRVAQPQHF.

This chain joins TRBV15 and TRBJ1-1; 8 bases map to TRBD1. Germline V gene sequence: CDR1 LNHNV, CDR2 YYDKDF (reference sequence). Germline trimming cut 0 bases from V and 8 bases from J; bases unmatched to any gene: 11. CDR3 length: 16 residues. CDR3 region: CATSRDRSRQGFEAFF. CDR3 bases: TGTGCCACCAGCAGAGATAGGTCGAGACAGGGGTTCGAAGCTTTCTTT. Full variable domain (remainder filled in from reference TRBV15 and TRBJ1-1): DAMVIQNPRYQVTQFGKPVTLSCSQTLNHNVMYWYQQKSSQAPKLLFHYYDKDFNNEADTPDNFQSRRPNTSFCFLDIRSPGLGDTAMYLCATSRDRSRQGFEAFFGQGTRLTVV.

On this clonotype: One junction end does not reproduce the germline sequence, and a read error may be involved. This chain joins TRBV5-5 and TRBJ1-5; unclear D gene. The germline CDR1 and CDR2 sequences are SGHKS and YYEKEE (reference sequence). The CDR3 length is 13 residues. CDR3 loop: CAGSPAGNQPQHF. The CDR3 DNA reads TGTGCCGGCAGCCCGGCGGGCAATCAGCCCCAGCATTTT.

This clonotype has just a few counts. The chain carries TRBV11-2 and TRBJ2-3; possible D gene TRBD2, 5 bases. The CDR3 contains 15 residues. CDR1 and CDR2 from the germline V gene are SGHAT and FQNNGV. The V and J ends lost 1 base and 2 bases respectively, with 10 bases between them. CDR3 bases: TGTGCCAGCAGCTTAGGGACTTCAAACACAGATACGCAGTATTTT. Amino acid sequence: CASSLGTSNTDTQYF.

The CDR3 spells CASSPDRGDGYTF. The CDR3 nucleotides read TGTGCCAGCAGCCCCGACAGGGGTGATGGCTACACCTTC. The J gene is TRBJ1-2, the V gene TRBV11-2; 8 nucleotides align to TRBD1. Looked up from germline, CDR1 is SGHAT and CDR2 is FQNNGV. With V trimmed by 5 bases and J by 6 bases, 5 bases remained unmatched. This CDR3 region has 13 residues.

This rearrangement joins TRBV28 to TRBJ1-5; 7 bases fit TRBD1. The germline gives CDR1 MDHEN, CDR2 SYDVKM. The CDR3 is made up of 14 amino acids. J gave up 7 bases and V 5 bases, and 8 bases lay outside the gene matches. The CDR3 DNA reads as TGTGCCAGCAGTGCGGACAGGAGGGGACAGCCCCAGCATTTT. Translated: CASSADRRGQPQHF. Based on the CDR3 plus reference TRBV28 and TRBJ1-5, the full variable domain is DVKVTQSSRYLVKRTGEKVFLECVQDMDHENMFWYRQDPGLGLRLIYFSYDVKMKEKGDIPEGYSVSREKKERFSLILESASTNQTSMYLCASSADRRGQPQHFGDGTRLSIL.

This clonotype occurred many times. The chain joins TRBV28 to TRBJ2-4; no clear D. The ends were cut back, 1 base at V and 8 bases at J, with 12 bases in the middle. Germline V gene data show CDR1 as MDHEN and CDR2 as SYDVKM. The CDR3 contains 14 residues. Here the CDR3 reads CASSLYHRSDIQYF. DNA of the CDR3: TGTGCCAGCAGTTTATACCATCGATCGGACATTCAGTACTTC.

Only a few counts were recorded for this clonotype. The gene calls are TRBV18 and TRBJ1-4; unclear D gene. The CDR3 sequence is 13 residues long. Between the trimmed V and J ends, which lost 4 bases and 4 bases, there was a span of 7 bases. Germline V gene sequence: CDR1 KGHSH, CDR2 LQKENI. The DNA of the CDR3 is TGTGCCAGCTCACGGGTCGATAATGAAAAACTGTTTTTT. As protein: CASSRVDNEKLFF.